The 2 T cell receptor beta chains below all came from one sample that was sequenced in a study of blood T cells in healthy people across ages. Alongside a J-beta primer mix, a sample-barcoded 5' primer served in a second PCR lasting about 7 to 11 cycles. TCRdb re-analysed the 5' RACE reads in MiXCR, keeping a single row per CDR3 protein. Of under 2,000,000 distinct CDR3 sequences listed, about 49% are singletons. Sequencing used blood. Receptors were obtained from a woman aged 40 to 50 in good health.

This clonotype has only a few counts. V usage is TRBV7-2 and J usage is TRBJ1-2; D may be TRBD1 (5 bases). From germline, CDR1 is SGHTA and CDR2 FQGNSA. V was pared by 5 bases and J by 0 bases, with 13 bases between. The CDR3 consists of 15 residues. The CDR3 here is CASSTGGGTNYGYTF. CDR3 DNA: TGTGCCAGCAGCACAGGTGGGGGAACTAACTATGGCTACACCTTC.

This clonotype has a handful of counts. The rearrangement uses TRBV28 and TRBJ2-4, with no clear D. The CDR3 loop spans 9 amino acids. The V and J ends lost 11 bases and 9 bases respectively, with 8 bases between them. Germline lookup yields CDR1 MDHEN and CDR2 SYDVKM. The CDR3, as DNA: TGTGCCGCAGGACGCATTCAGTACTTC. It encodes CAAGRIQYF. Full variable domain (outside the CDR3, taken from reference TRBV28 and TRBJ2-4): DVKVTQSSRYLVKRTGEKVFLECVQDMDHENMFWYRQDPGLGLRLIYFSYDVKMKEKGDIPEGYSVSREKKERFSLILESASTNQTSMYLCAAGRIQYFGAGTRLSVL.